The clone carrying this T cell receptor beta chain appeared a few times. Its antigen remains unknown. Sequenced material consisted of expressed TCRB transcripts (all of the isolated RNA was reverse transcribed). Only in-frame clones appear in the TCRdb table, and some are missing; sequencing was by immunoSEQ multiplex PCR. The sample consists of 640,000 or so clones, around an eighth of them appearing once. The data belong to a study of beta chain features in type 1 diabetes. Study-level findings and limits: Possible PCR preference for shorter templates applied equally to patients and controls. An over-representation of cells with high TCR expression could result from cDNA sequencing. Type 1 diabetes patients showed a moderate but significant shortening of TCRB CDR3s in all four CD4+ subsets.

The CDR3 has 16 amino acids. Germline assignment: CDR1 SGHAT and CDR2 FQNNGV. The V segment lost 7 bases and the J segment 2 bases; nucleotides outside the gene matches: 13. The sequencing sample was made of naive CD4+ T cells from blood. The V gene is TRBV11-2, the J gene TRBJ2-7; 8 positions match TRBD2. This TCR came from a young man with type 1 diabetes. Here the CDR3 DNA reads TGTGCCAGCACCAGTGGGTCGCAAGCGGGGGCCTACGAGCAGTACTTC. Encoded protein: CASTSGSQAGAYEQYF.